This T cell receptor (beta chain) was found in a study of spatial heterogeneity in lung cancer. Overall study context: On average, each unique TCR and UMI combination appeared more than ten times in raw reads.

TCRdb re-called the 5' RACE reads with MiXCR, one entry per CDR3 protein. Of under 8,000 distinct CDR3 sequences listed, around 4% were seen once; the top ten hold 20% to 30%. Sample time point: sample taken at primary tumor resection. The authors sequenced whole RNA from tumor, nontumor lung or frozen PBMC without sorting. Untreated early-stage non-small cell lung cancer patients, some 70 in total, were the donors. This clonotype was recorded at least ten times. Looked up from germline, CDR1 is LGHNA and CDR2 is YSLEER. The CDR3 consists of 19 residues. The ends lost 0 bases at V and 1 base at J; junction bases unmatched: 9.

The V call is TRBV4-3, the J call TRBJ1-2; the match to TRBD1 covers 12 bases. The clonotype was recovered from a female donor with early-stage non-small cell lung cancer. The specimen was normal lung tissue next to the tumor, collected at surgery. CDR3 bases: TGCGCCAGCAGCCAAGACTATTGGGGGACAGGGGGCGATAACTATGGCTACACCTTC. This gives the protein CASSQDYWGTGGDNYGYTF.